One and the same sample provided the 22 T cell receptor beta chains below, sequenced in a study of cytomegalovirus exposure and HLA in healthy donors. Primers included in the PCR were 60 Vbeta and 13 Jbeta primers. Repertoires were generated with immunoSEQ multiplex PCR, while TCRdb's copy carries only in-frame clones and drops some. The sample carries 80,000 to 130,000 clones, 70% to 80% recorded once. The specimen sequenced was PBMCs. Source of these receptors: a female donor in good health and CMV-seropositive.

This rearrangement joins TRBV5-8 to TRBJ1-5; D may be TRBD1 (6 bases). Germline-derived CDR1 and CDR2 are SGHTS and YDEGEE. The CDR3 totals 17 residues. V was shortened by 0 bases and J by 1 base, with 14 bases between the two germline ends. Here the CDR3 DNA reads TGTGCCAGCAGCTTGGGGTCAGGGGAACGGAGCAATCAGCCCCAGCATTTT. It specifies CASSLGSGERSNQPQHF.

Remarks on this clone: Additional DNA sequences in this sample encode the identical CDR3. V gene TRBV11-2 combines with J gene TRBJ2-3, with TRBD2 matching 10 bases. V gave up 3 bases and J gave up 1 base; unmatched junction bases: 1. Per germline, CDR1 SGHAT and CDR2 FQNNGV. The CDR3 is made up of 15 amino acids. CDR3 DNA sequence: TGTGCCAGCAGCTTGCTAGCGGGAGGCACAGATACGCAGTATTTT. Its protein product is CASSLLAGGTDTQYF.

The chain employs TRBV4-2 and TRBJ2-3; tentatively, D is TRBD2 (5 bases). Trimming took 2 bases from V and 3 from J, leaving 12 bases between them. CDR3 length equals 15 residues. The V gene's germline CDR1 is LGHNA and CDR2 YNFKEQ. For the CDR3, the DNA is TGTGCCAGCAGCCAATCCGGAGGCGAAACAGATACGCAGTATTTT. This translates into CASSQSGGETDTQYF.

This clone occurred a few times. The chain has TRBV4-3 and TRBJ2-2, with 7 bases that match TRBD1. The germline gives CDR1 LGHNA, CDR2 YSLEER. Trimming at V came to 4 bases and at J to 2 bases, leaving 7 bases not matched to a gene. The CDR3 totals 16 residues. The DNA of the CDR3 is TGCGCCAGCAGCCCCCGACAGGGATCTAACACCGGGGAGCTGTTTTTT. Its translation is CASSPRQGSNTGELFF.

Turning to this clone: Germline is not matched at one junction end, which may reflect a read error. The V and J genes are TRBV7-9 and TRBJ2-5; 15 bases fit TRBD2. From germline, CDR1 is SEHNR and CDR2 FQNEAQ (reference sequence). CDR3 length equals 18 residues. The CDR3 nucleotides are TGTTCCAGCAGCGACTCGGGACTAGCGGGGGGCTCCCAAGAGACCCAGTACTTC. Protein sequence: CSSSDSGLAGGSQETQYF.

The rearrangement uses TRBV19 and TRBJ2-1, with D possibly TRBD2 on 5 matching bases. Germline V gives CDR1 LNHDA, CDR2 SQIVND (reference sequence). The CDR3 totals 13 residues. Trimming removed 10 bases from V and 12 bases from J, with 22 bases in between. The CDR3 region has the DNA TGTGCCACCAGTACCCTCGGGTTCGGGGTGCAGTTCTTC. This codes for CATSTLGFGVQFF.

This clone has just a few counts. One junction end disagrees with the germline gene, perhaps due to a read error. The chain is built from TRBV7-2 and TRBJ2-6; D perhaps matches TRBD1 (5 bases). The germline CDR1 and CDR2 sequences are SGHTA and FQGNSA. The CDR3 is 13 amino acids. DNA for the CDR3: TGTGCCAGCAGCTTGGGTGGGGCCAACGGCCTGACTTTC. This gives the protein CASSLGGANGLTF.

On this clone itself: Other DNA sequences of this sample code for an identical CDR3. This chain uses TRBV7-2 with TRBJ2-1; TRBD1 matches 11 bases. Germline CDR1 is SGHTA and CDR2 is FQGNSA. The CDR3 totals 15 residues. The V gene end was trimmed by 5 bases and the J gene end by 6 bases; junction bases not matched to a gene: 6. In nucleotides, the CDR3 is TGTGCCAGCAGCCCCCGGACAGGGGGCAGCAATGAGCAGTTCTTC. This translates into CASSPRTGGSNEQFF.

The chain carries TRBV9 and TRBJ1-1, with TRBD1 as a possible D gene (5 bases). V shed 4 bases and J shed 3 bases, with 16 bases lying between them. Germline lookup yields CDR1 SGDLS and CDR2 YYNGEE. The CDR3 is made up of 15 amino acids. The CDR3 spells CASSLRPTADTEAFF. DNA of the CDR3: TGTGCCAGCAGCCTCAGACCGACAGCAGACACTGAAGCTTTCTTT.

The V gene is TRBV27, the J gene TRBJ2-7; 7 bases are a match to TRBD1. This CDR3 region has 13 residues. V shed 6 bases, J shed 5 bases, and the junction held 7 bases outside the gene matches. Germline lookup yields CDR1 MNHEY and CDR2 SMNVEV (reference sequence). The CDR3 DNA reads TGTGCCAGCAGCTACGCGACAGGGCACGAGCAGTACTTC. Translation: CASSYATGHEQYF.

CDR3 sequence (DNA): TGCGCCAGCAGCCATCAGGGGAACACTGGAAACACCATATATTTT. Protein product: CASSHQGNTGNTIYF. The chain couples TRBV4-3 to TRBJ1-3; maybe TRBD1 (6 bases). The V gene's germline CDR1 is LGHNA and CDR2 YSLEER. The CDR3 has 15 amino acids. Between the trimmed V and J ends, which lost 3 bases and 2 bases, there was a span of 11 bases.

The V gene is TRBV7-8, the J gene TRBJ1-1; 10 nucleotides match TRBD1. The V and J ends lost 2 bases and 3 bases, in that order; junction bases with no gene match: 12. CDR3 length equals 18 residues. Germline loops: CDR1 SGHVS, CDR2 FQNEAQ. The CDR3 reads CASSLIRQGAVGDTEAFF. The CDR3, as DNA: TGTGCCAGCAGCTTAATCCGACAGGGGGCTGTCGGGGACACTGAAGCTTTCTTT. Supplemented by reference TRBV7-8 and TRBJ1-1, the full variable domain reads GAGVSQSPRYKVAKRGQDVALRCDPISGHVSLFWYQQALGQGPEFLTYFQNEAQLDKSGLPSDRFFAERPEGSVSTLKIQRTQQEDSAVYLCASSLIRQGAVGDTEAFFGQGTRLTVV.

This clone was detected only once. The rearrangement links TRBV7-9 to TRBJ1-4; D is perhaps TRBD1 (5 bases). Trimming stripped 5 bases from V and 9 bases from J, with 22 bases between. The CDR3 runs to 16 residues. From germline, CDR1 is SEHNR and CDR2 FQNEAQ (reference sequence). CDR3: CASSHFTAGFMKKLFF. CDR3 bases: TGTGCCAGCAGCCACTTCACAGCAGGGTTTATGAAAAAACTGTTTTTT.

The chain has TRBV9 and TRBJ1-5; unclear D gene. Germline lookup yields CDR1 SGDLS and CDR2 YYNGEE. This CDR3 contains 14 residues. V gave up 2 bases and J gave up 5 bases, with 11 bases separating them. This CDR3 is CASSVLGEDQPQHF. CDR3 bases: TGTGCCAGCAGCGTGTTGGGTGAGGATCAGCCCCAGCATTTT.

This rearrangement joins TRBV7-6 to TRBJ2-1, with TRBD2 as a possible D gene (7 bases). There are 16 residues in the CDR3. Trimming pared 1 base from V and 5 bases from J, leaving 15 bases between. Germline assignment: CDR1 SGHVS and CDR2 FNYEAQ. CDR3 bases: TGTGCCAGCAGCTTAGGTGCCGGGGGGCCTAACAATGAGCAGTTCTTC. Translating it yields CASSLGAGGPNNEQFF.

J is TRBJ2-4 and V is TRBV23-1, with D unresolved. TRBV23-1 is an open reading frame whose function is uncertain. V dropped 0 bases and J dropped 0 bases, with 9 bases sitting between them. The CDR3 consists of 16 residues. CDR3 DNA: TGCGCCAGCAGTCAATCGAGGCGCGGAGCCAAAAACATTCAGTACTTC. Translated, it gives CASSQSRRGAKNIQYF.

This clone was counted a single time. The rearrangement uses TRBV27 and TRBJ2-1; 9 nucleotides agree with TRBD2. Trimming took 2 bases from V and 7 from J; bases not matched to a gene: 12. This CDR3 has 17 amino acids. CDR1 MNHEY and CDR2 SMNVEV come from the germline V gene (reference sequence). CDR3 sequence (DNA): TGTGCCAGCAGTTTACGCGGCGGGAGGGCCATCAAGAATGAGCAGTTCTTC. Its translation is CASSLRGGRAIKNEQFF.

This rearrangement joins TRBV15 to TRBJ1-2, with D possibly TRBD1 on 6 matching bases. This CDR3 contains 14 residues. Trimming pared 3 bases from V and 7 bases from J, leaving 15 bases between. Per the germline V gene, CDR1 is LNHNV and CDR2 is YYDKDF (reference sequence). CDR3 in amino acids: CATSRLQGGFGYTF. The CDR3 DNA reads as TGTGCCACCAGCAGGTTACAGGGCGGATTTGGCTACACCTTC. Together with reference TRBV15 and TRBJ1-2, the CDR3 gives the full variable domain: DAMVIQNPRYQVTQFGKPVTLSCSQTLNHNVMYWYQQKSSQAPKLLFHYYDKDFNNEADTPDNFQSRRPNTSFCFLDIRSPGLGDTAMYLCATSRLQGGFGYTFGSGTRLTVV.

The rearrangement links TRBV19 to TRBJ1-5; 9 bases fit TRBD1. The J segment lost 5 bases and the V segment lost 8 bases, leaving 4 bases of the junction unmatched. CDR3 length: 13 amino acids. Germline CDR1 and CDR2: LNHDA and SQIVND (reference sequence). Here the CDR3 reads CASCRDRDQPQHF. The CDR3 DNA is TGTGCCAGTTGCCGGGACAGGGATCAGCCCCAGCATTTT.

The rearrangement uses TRBV7-2 and TRBJ1-4; D remains ambiguous. CDR3 length: 16 residues. Per the germline V gene, CDR1 is SGHTA and CDR2 is FQGNSA. Between the trimmed V and J ends, which lost 5 bases and 6 bases, there was a span of 19 bases. The CDR3 loop reads CASSQLEWVGDEKLFF. CDR3 sequence (DNA): TGTGCCAGCAGCCAACTGGAGTGGGTAGGAGATGAAAAACTGTTTTTT. The variable domain in full, with the rest retrieved from reference TRBV7-2 and TRBJ1-4, is GAGVSQSPSNKVTEKGKDVELRCDPISGHTALYWYRQSLGQGLEFLIYFQGNSAPDKSGLPSDRFSAERTGGSVSTLTIQRTQQEDSAVYLCASSQLEWVGDEKLFFGSGTQLSVL.

This clone was seen a handful of times. The chain has TRBV30 and TRBJ1-1, with D unclear. The CDR3 has 16 residues. Per the germline V gene, CDR1 is GTSNPN and CDR2 is SVGIG (reference sequence). Deletions cut 2 bases from V and 11 bases from J, with 27 bases between. The DNA of the CDR3 is TGTGCCTGGAGTCCACGACGGGGAAGCCCCCCCTGGGATGCTTTCTTT. It codes for CAWSPRRGSPPWDAFF.

The chain is built from TRBV5-1 and TRBJ2-5; tentative D call: TRBD1 (6 bases). Trimming took 0 bases from V and 5 from J, leaving 11 bases between them. CDR3 length equals 14 residues. Germline CDR1 SGHRS, CDR2 YFSETQ. CDR3 protein: CASSLGGLGETQYF. In DNA form, the CDR3 reads TGCGCCAGCAGCTTGGGGGGGCTGGGGGAGACCCAGTACTTC.